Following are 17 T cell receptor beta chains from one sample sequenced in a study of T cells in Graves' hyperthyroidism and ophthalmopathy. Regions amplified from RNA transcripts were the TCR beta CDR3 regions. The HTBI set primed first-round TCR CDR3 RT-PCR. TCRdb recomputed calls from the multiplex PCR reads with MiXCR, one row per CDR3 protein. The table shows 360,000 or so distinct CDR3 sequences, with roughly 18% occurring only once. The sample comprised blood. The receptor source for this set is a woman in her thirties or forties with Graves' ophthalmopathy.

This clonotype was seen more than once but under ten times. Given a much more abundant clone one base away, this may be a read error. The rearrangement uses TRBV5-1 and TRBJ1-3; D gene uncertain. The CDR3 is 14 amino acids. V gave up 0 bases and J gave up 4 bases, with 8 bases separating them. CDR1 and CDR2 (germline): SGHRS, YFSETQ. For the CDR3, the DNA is TGCGCCAGCAGCTTGGTATGGGTAGGAAACACCATATATTTT. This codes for CASSLVWVGNTIYF.

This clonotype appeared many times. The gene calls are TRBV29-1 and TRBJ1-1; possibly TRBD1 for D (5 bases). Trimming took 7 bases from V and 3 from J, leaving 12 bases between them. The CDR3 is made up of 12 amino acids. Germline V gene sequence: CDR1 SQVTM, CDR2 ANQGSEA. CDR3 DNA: TGCAGCGCCCGAGTAGGGGACACTGAAGCTTTCTTT. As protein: CSARVGDTEAFF.

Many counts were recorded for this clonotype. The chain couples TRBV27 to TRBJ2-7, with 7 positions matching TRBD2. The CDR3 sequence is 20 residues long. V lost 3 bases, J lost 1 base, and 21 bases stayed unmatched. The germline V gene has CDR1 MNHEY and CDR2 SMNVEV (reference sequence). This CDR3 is CASSFIVSGNEGLLSYEQYF. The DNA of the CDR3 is TGTGCCAGCAGTTTTATCGTGAGCGGGAACGAAGGACTGCTGTCCTACGAGCAGTACTTC.

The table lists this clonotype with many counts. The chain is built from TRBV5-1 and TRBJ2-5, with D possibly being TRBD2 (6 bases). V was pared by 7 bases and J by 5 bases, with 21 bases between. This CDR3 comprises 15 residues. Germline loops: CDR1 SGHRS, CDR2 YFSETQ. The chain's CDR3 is CASVPLGRRMETQYF. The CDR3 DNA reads TGCGCCAGCGTCCCTCTCGGGAGACGAATGGAGACCCAGTACTTC.

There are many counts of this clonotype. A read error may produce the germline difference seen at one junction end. This CDR3 reads CASSGVTGLEDF. The DNA for the CDR3 is TGTGCCAGCAGTGGAGTAACCGGGCTCGAAGACTTC. This sequence joins TRBV28 and TRBJ2-7, with D hard to call. Germline V gene sequence: CDR1 MDHEN, CDR2 SYDVKM. The CDR3 sequence is 12 residues long.

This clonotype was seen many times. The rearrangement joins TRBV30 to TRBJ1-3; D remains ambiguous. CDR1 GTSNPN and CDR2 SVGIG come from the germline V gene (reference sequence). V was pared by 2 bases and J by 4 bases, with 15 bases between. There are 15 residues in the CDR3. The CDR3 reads CAWSPLTIQGNTIYF. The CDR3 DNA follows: TGTGCCTGGAGTCCATTGACCATACAGGGAAACACCATATATTTT.

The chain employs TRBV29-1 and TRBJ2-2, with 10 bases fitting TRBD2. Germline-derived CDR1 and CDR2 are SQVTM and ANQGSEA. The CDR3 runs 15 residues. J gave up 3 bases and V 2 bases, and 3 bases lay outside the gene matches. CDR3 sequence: CSVEFLAGDTGELFF. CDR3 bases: TGCAGCGTTGAATTCCTAGCGGGAGACACCGGGGAGCTGTTTTTT.

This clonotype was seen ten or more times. CDR3 in DNA: TGTGCCAGCAGCTTGTCGTGGGAGGGAACCCTCTACGAGCAGTACTTC. Translation gives CASSLSWEGTLYEQYF. The rearrangement links TRBV5-5 to TRBJ2-7; 7 nucleotides match TRBD2. The germline V gene encodes CDR1 SGHKS and CDR2 YYEKEE (reference sequence). The CDR3 spans 16 residues. The J segment lost 3 bases and the V segment lost 1 base, leaving 10 bases of the junction unmatched.

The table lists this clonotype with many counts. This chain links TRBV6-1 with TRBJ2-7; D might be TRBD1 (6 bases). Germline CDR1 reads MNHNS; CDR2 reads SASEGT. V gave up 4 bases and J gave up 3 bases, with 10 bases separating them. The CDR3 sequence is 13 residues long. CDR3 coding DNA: TGTGCCAGCAGTGCCCCAGGGGTCTACGAGCAGTACTTC. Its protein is CASSAPGVYEQYF.

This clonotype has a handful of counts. The CDR3 loop is CASSQQKNTGELFF. DNA of the CDR3: TGCGCCAGCAGCCAACAGAAGAACACCGGGGAGCTGTTTTTT. The V call is TRBV4-1, the J call TRBJ2-2; D unresolved. This CDR3 contains 14 residues. Germline lookup yields CDR1 MGHRA and CDR2 YSYEKL. V was trimmed by 2 bases and J by 1 base, leaving 5 bases between them.

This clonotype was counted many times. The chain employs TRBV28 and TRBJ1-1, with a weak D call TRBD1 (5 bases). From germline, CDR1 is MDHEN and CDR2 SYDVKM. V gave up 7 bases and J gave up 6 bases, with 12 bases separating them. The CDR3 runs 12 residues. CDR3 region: CASNRGISEAFF. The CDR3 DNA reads TGTGCCAGCAATAGGGGAATCTCTGAAGCTTTCTTT.

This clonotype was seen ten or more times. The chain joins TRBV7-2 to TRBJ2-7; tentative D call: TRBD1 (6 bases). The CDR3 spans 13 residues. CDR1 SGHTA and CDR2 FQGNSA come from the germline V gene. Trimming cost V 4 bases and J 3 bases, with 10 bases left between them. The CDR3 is CASSYKGGYEQYF. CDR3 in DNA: TGTGCCAGCAGCTACAAAGGGGGCTACGAGCAGTACTTC.

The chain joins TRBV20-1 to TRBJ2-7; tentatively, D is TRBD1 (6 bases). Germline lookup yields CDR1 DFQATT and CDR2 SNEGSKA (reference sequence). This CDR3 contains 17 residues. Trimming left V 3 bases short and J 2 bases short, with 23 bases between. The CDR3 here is CSASPTTGASPPYEQYF. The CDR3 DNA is TGCAGTGCTAGCCCCACGACAGGAGCTTCACCCCCCTACGAGCAGTACTTC.

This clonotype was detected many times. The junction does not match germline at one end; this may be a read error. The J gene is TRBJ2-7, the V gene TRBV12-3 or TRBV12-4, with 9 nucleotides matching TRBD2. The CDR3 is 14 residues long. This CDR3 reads CASRLAGVSYEQYF. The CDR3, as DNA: TGTGCCAGCAGATTAGCGGGAGTGTCCTACGAGCAGTACTTC.

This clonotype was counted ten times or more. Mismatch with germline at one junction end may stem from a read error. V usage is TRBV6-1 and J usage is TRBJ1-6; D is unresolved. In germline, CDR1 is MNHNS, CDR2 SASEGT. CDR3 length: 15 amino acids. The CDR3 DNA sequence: TGTGCCAGCAGGGAAGAGCTCCCCAATAATTCACCCCTCCACTTT. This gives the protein CASREELPNNSPLHF.

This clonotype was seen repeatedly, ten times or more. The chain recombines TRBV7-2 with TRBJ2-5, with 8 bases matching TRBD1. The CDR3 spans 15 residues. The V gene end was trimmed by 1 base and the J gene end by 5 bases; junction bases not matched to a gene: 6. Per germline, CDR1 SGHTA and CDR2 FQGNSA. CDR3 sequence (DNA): TGTGCCAGCAGCTTAGACCAGGGGGCTGGGGAGACCCAGTACTTC. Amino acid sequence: CASSLDQGAGETQYF.

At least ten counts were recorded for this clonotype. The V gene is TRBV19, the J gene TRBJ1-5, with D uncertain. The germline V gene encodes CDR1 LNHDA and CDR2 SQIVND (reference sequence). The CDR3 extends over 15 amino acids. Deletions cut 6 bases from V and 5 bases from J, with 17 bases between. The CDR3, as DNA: TGTGCCAGTAGGACCGCAGAGGGCCCGCATCAGCCCCAGCATTTT. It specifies CASRTAEGPHQPQHF. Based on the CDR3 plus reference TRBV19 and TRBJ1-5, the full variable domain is DGGITQSPKYLFRKEGQNVTLSCEQNLNHDAMYWYRQDPGQGLRLIYYSQIVNDFQKGDIAEGYSVSREKKESFPLTVTSAQKNPTAFYLCASRTAEGPHQPQHFGDGTRLSIL.